These 9 T cell receptor beta chains came from one sample sequenced in a study of blood T cell repertoires in COVID-19. Generated by immunoSEQ multiplex PCR, the TCRdb table keeps only in-frame clones and is missing some. The sample lists 200,000 to 250,000 clones; just under 85% were seen once. The material sequenced was peripheral blood. Source of these receptors: a man older than 75 with acute or convalescent COVID-19.

This clone was picked up one time. Other DNA sequences of this sample code for an identical CDR3. The rearrangement uses TRBV28 and TRBJ1-2; 8 bases map to TRBD1. There are 12 residues in the CDR3. Germline V gene sequence: CDR1 MDHEN, CDR2 SYDVKM. V was pared by 5 bases and J by 7 bases, with 3 bases of the junction left unmatched. CDR3 sequence (DNA): TGTGCCAGCAGTATTACAGGGGGTGGCTACACCTTC. The encoded protein is CASSITGGGYTF.

The CDR3, as DNA: TGTGCCAGCACTACAGGGCAAAACTACAATGAGCAGTTCTTC. Translated: CASTTGQNYNEQFF. The V and J genes are TRBV6-5 and TRBJ2-1, with a tentative D call TRBD1 (6 bases). V dropped 7 bases and J dropped 3 bases, with 13 bases sitting between them. This CDR3 has 14 residues. Germline values: CDR1 MNHEY, CDR2 SVGAGI.

DNA of the CDR3: TGTGCCTGGAGTGTAACAGGGGAAAAACTGTTTTTT. This gives the protein CAWSVTGEKLFF. V is TRBV30 and J is TRBJ1-4; D perhaps matches TRBD1 (6 bases). CDR1 is GTSNPN and CDR2 is SVGIG in the germline V gene (reference sequence). Trimming took 0 bases from V and 8 from J, leaving 7 bases between them. CDR3 length equals 12 residues. Variable domain in full (rest from reference TRBV30 and TRBJ1-4): SQTIHQWPATLVQPVGSPLSLECTVEGTSNPNLYWYRQAAGRGLQLLFYSVGIGQISSEVPQNLSASRPQDRQFILSSKKLLLSDSGFYLCAWSVTGEKLFFGSGTQLSVL.

The rearrangement joins TRBV19 to TRBJ2-2, with D possibly TRBD1 on 6 matching bases. Germline-derived CDR1 and CDR2 are LNHDA and SQIVND (reference sequence). V gave up 10 bases and J gave up 1 base, with 16 bases separating them. This CDR3 has 15 residues. CDR3 coding DNA: TGTGCCACCAAGACAGGCTCAATGAACACCGGGGAGCTGTTTTTT. Amino acids: CATKTGSMNTGELFF.

The V and J genes are TRBV6-5 and TRBJ1-2; 7 positions agree with TRBD1. The CDR3 spans 15 residues. CDR1 is MNHEY and CDR2 is SVGAGI in the germline V gene. V trimming: 6 bases; J trimming: 3 bases; junction bases outside the gene matches: 10. This CDR3 reads CASSPRQGADYGYTF. In DNA form, the CDR3 reads TGTGCCAGCAGCCCCCGACAGGGAGCGGACTATGGCTACACCTTC.

V gene TRBV3-1 (or the pseudogene TRBV3-2) combines with J gene TRBJ2-3, with 11 bases identical to TRBD2. The V and J ends lost 4 bases and 7 bases, in that order; junction bases with no gene match: 10. CDR3 length: 16 amino acids. Germline V gene sequence: CDR1 LGHDT, CDR2 YNNKEL (reference sequence). CDR3 amino acids: CASSPGSGGAENTQYF. CDR3 bases: TGTGCCAGCAGCCCAGGTAGCGGGGGGGCCGAAAATACGCAGTATTTT.

This sequence joins TRBV24-1 and TRBJ2-6; 7 bases fit TRBD1. J was trimmed by 4 bases and V by 5 bases; bases with no gene match: 7. The length of the CDR3 is 16 residues. Germline V gives CDR1 KGHDR, CDR2 SFDVKD. The CDR3 is CATSGTGLLGANVLTF. DNA for the CDR3: TGTGCCACCAGTGGGACAGGACTCTTGGGGGCCAACGTCCTGACTTTC.

The J gene is TRBJ1-2, the V gene TRBV3-1 (or the pseudogene TRBV3-2); D perhaps matches TRBD1 (6 bases). The germline gives CDR1 LGHDT, CDR2 YNNKEL (reference sequence). Trimming pared 4 bases from V and 5 bases from J, leaving 17 bases between. This CDR3 contains 15 residues. CDR3 in amino acids: CASSPRDRRGYGYTF. In nucleotides, the CDR3 is TGTGCCAGCAGCCCTCGGGACCGAAGGGGGTATGGCTACACCTTC.

CDR3 residues: CASSLYSNTGELFF. CDR3 DNA: TGTGCCAGCAGCTTATACAGTAACACCGGGGAGCTGTTTTTT. The chain carries TRBV7-3 and TRBJ2-2, with D uncertain. This CDR3 contains 14 residues. Germline CDR1 SGHTA, CDR2 FQGTGA. Trimming removed 2 bases at V and 2 bases at J, with 6 bases between.